This TCR beta chain was documented in a study of identifying expanded T cells in peripheral blood. Only in-frame clones appear in the TCRdb table, and some are missing; sequencing was by immunoSEQ multiplex PCR. The top ten clones hold roughly 4.1% of a sample with tens of thousands of clones, more than 75% of them seen once. The V end lost 6 bases, the J end lost 0 bases, and 21 bases lay between the germline ends. Germline V gene data show CDR1 as SGDLS and CDR2 as YYNGEE. The CDR3 consists of 17 residues. Material for sequencing was blood. This clonotype was obtained from a person between 18 and 70 years old in good health. This chain uses TRBV9 with TRBJ1-1; D remains unclear. CDR3 sequence (DNA): TGTGCCAGCACCAAAGGAATCCGAACTTACTTGAACACTGAAGCTTTCTTT. This sequence encodes CASTKGIRTYLNTEAFF.